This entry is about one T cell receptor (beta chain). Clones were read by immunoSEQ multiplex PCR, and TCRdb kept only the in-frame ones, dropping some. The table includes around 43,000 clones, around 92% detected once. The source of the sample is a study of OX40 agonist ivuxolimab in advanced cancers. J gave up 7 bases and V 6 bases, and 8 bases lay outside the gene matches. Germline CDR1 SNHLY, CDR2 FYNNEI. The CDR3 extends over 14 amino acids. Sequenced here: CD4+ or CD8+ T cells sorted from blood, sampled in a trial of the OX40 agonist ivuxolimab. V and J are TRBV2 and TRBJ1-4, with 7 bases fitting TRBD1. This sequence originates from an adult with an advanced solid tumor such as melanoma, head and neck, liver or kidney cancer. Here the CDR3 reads CASRAGQAGEKLFF. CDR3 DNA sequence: TGTGCCAGCAGGGCTGGACAGGCTGGTGAAAAACTGTTTTTT.